This T cell receptor beta chain was observed in a study of blood T cell repertoires in COVID-19. Overall study context: Samples representing acute and convalescent COVID-19 were sourced from the United States, Italy and Spain. T cells, B-cell-depleted T cells, or PBMCs supplied cDNA or gDNA.

In this sample, this clone turned up once. Original processing methods: Using reference gene primer amplification, nucleated cell counts were estimated. Assay: immunoSEQ multiplex PCR; the TCRdb copy retains only in-frame clones and omits some. Clone size and V and J calls were adopted from that table, with D and trimming inferred from the DNA. The sample yields 200,000 or so clones, 86% seen once. This CDR3 is built from 10 residues. The chain carries TRBV21-1 and TRBJ2-3; the table's D gene call, TRBD2, was not cross checked with the DNA. TRBV21-1 is a recognized pseudogene. The TCR was taken from a woman between 70 and 85 years old with acute or convalescent COVID-19. Sequencing input: peripheral blood. As DNA, the CDR3 is TGTGCCAGCATCCCCCGGGGGCAGTATTTT. Its protein is CASIPRGQYF.